The 3 T cell receptor beta chains in this list originate from one sample, sequenced in a study of T-cell memory formation after mild COVID-19. Via MiXCR, TCRdb re-called the 5' RACE reads, giving one row per CDR3 protein. In the table there are around 200,000 distinct CDR3 sequences, around 9.5% of which are singletons. Sequenced material: PBMCs or a T cell subset sorted from them (not recorded which). The receptors come from a man younger than 35 who had mild COVID-19 (a few samples of this study predate the infection). Cell type and time point are not known.

This chain links TRBV29-1 with TRBJ2-5; D unresolved. Per the germline V gene, CDR1 is SQVTM and CDR2 is ANQGSEA. V gave up 4 bases and J gave up 5 bases, with 11 bases separating them. The CDR3 runs 12 residues. The CDR3 DNA reads TGCAGCGTTGGATCCTTGGGGGAGACCCAGTACTTC. Protein product: CSVGSLGETQYF.

At least ten counts were recorded for this clonotype. The rearrangement links TRBV20-1 to TRBJ1-1; TRBD1 matches 8 bases. Germline V CDR1 and CDR2: DFQATT, SNEGSKA (reference sequence). V lost 3 bases and J lost 5; bases outside the gene matches: 8. The CDR3 extends over 14 amino acids. The CDR3 protein is CSARPLQGGTEAFF. CDR3 in DNA: TGCAGTGCTAGGCCTCTACAGGGGGGAACTGAAGCTTTCTTT.

This chain links TRBV4-1 with TRBJ1-2; D possibly corresponds to TRBD1 (5 bases). CDR1 and CDR2 from the germline V gene are MGHRA and YSYEKL. CDR3 length: 14 residues. Trimming removed 4 bases at V and 6 bases at J, with 15 bases between. The CDR3 is CASSPGPQRDGYTF. In DNA, the CDR3 is TGCGCCAGCAGCCCGGGACCTCAACGGGATGGCTACACCTTC.